This paragraph reports one TCR beta chain. As processed by the authors: It was from reference gene primer amplification that nucleated cell counts were estimated. Some clones are missing from TCRdb's copy, which holds only in-frame ones; the method was immunoSEQ multiplex PCR. V and J calls and clone size are copied from that table; D and trimming were computed from the DNA. The sample includes tens of thousands of clones, approximately 90% of them seen just once. The sample belongs to a study of blood T cell repertoires in COVID-19. Study-wide context: PBMCs, B-cell-depleted T cells, or T cells provided the cDNA or gDNA that made up the material.

The germline V gene has CDR1 SEHNR and CDR2 FQNEAQ (reference sequence). J was trimmed by 3 bases and V by 4 bases; bases with no gene match: 12. The CDR3 has 17 amino acids. V and J are TRBV7-9 and TRBJ1-2; 9 bases fit TRBD1. The receptor was isolated from a woman of 80 years or more with acute or convalescent COVID-19. The sample comprised peripheral blood. CDR3 in amino acids: CASSSITGTGWDYGYTF. CDR3 nucleotides: TGTGCCAGCAGCTCCATTACCGGGACAGGGTGGGACTATGGCTACACCTTC.